The sequence of this T cell receptor beta chain was determined in a study of vaccination and CD4 T cells after COVID-19. Study details: According to the study, participants were given two doses of BNT162b2 or mRNA-1273 vaccine. The cells in question were stimulated using overlapping spike peptides derived from SARS-CoV-2, HCoV-NL63, HCoV-OC43 and HCoV-229E.

Regarding treatment: approximately nine-day PBMC culture with coronavirus spike peptide pools or control peptides (ViraFEST assay). Peptide pool stimulation in ViraFEST expanded antigen-specific T cells, whose TCRs were then sequenced. The Oncomine TCR Beta short-read assay was what sequenced the DNA obtained from cultured CD4+ T cells. Cultured CD4+ T cells yielded the extracted genomic DNA. TCRdb fed the PCR reads into MiXCR, producing one record per CDR3 protein. Counted here are over 8,000 distinct CDR3 sequences, 59% occurring once; the ten biggest clones make up 16%. A word on this clonotype: Its antigen is undetermined.

Germline V gene lookup returns CDR1 MNHNS and CDR2 SASEGT. J gave up 5 bases and V 6 bases, and 9 bases lay outside the gene matches. The CDR3 runs 15 residues. This receptor was identified in a human donor who had recovered from COVID-19. V usage is TRBV6-1 and J usage is TRBJ2-3, with 9 bases aligning to TRBD2. What was sequenced was CD4+ T cells from blood, cultured in vitro. The CDR3 is CASRASGGPGDTQYF. The CDR3 nucleotides are TGTGCCAGCAGAGCAAGCGGGGGGCCTGGAGATACGCAGTATTTT.